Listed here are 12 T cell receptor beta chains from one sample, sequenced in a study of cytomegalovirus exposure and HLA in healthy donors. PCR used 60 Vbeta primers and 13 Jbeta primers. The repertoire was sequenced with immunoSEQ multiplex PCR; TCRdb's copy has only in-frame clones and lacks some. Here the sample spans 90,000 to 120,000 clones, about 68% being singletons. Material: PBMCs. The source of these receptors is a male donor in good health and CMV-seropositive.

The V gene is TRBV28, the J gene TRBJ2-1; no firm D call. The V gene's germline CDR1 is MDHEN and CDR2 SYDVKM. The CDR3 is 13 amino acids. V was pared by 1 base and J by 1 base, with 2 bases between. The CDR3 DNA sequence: TGTGCCAGCAGTTTATCTTCCTACAATGAGCAGTTCTTC. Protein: CASSLSSYNEQFF.

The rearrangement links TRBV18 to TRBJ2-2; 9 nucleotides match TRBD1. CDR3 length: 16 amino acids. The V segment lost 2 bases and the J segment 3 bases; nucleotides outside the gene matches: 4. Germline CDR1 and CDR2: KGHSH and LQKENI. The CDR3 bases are TGTGCCAGCTCACCAGTCGGGACAGGGCACACCGGGGAGCTGTTTTTT. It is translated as CASSPVGTGHTGELFF.

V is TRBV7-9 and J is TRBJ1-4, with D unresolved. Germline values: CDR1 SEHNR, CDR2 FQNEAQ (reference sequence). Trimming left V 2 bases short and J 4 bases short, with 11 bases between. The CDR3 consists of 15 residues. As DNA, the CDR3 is TGTGCCAGCAGCTTAAACGGCGAGGTTAATGAAAAACTGTTTTTT. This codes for CASSLNGEVNEKLFF.

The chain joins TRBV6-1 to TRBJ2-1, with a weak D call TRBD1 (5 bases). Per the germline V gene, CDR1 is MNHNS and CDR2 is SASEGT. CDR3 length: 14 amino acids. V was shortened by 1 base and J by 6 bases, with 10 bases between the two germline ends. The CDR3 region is CASSEGWGPNEQFF. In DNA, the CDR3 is TGTGCCAGCAGTGAAGGATGGGGCCCCAATGAGCAGTTCTTC.

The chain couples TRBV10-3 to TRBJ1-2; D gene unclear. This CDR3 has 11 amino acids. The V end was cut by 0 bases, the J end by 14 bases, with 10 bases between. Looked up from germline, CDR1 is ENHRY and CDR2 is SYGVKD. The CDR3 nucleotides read TGTGCCATCAGTGAGTCCCGGGGTTATACCTTC. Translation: CAISESRGYTF.

CDR3 in amino acids: CASSLLSGQGILSGELFF. Here the CDR3 DNA reads TGTGCCAGCAGCTTACTGTCGGGACAGGGTATATTGTCCGGGGAGCTGTTTTTT. This sequence joins TRBV11-3 and TRBJ2-2; 9 positions match TRBD1. In germline, CDR1 is SGHNT, CDR2 YENEEA. With V trimmed by 2 bases and J by 6 bases, 13 bases remained unmatched. The CDR3 extends over 18 amino acids.

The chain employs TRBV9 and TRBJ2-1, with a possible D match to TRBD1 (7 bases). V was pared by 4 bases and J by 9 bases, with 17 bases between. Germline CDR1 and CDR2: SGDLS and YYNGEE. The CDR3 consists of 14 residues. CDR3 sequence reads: CASSLAGGGSEQFF. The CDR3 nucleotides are TGTGCCAGCAGCCTAGCTGGAGGGGGCAGTGAGCAGTTCTTC.

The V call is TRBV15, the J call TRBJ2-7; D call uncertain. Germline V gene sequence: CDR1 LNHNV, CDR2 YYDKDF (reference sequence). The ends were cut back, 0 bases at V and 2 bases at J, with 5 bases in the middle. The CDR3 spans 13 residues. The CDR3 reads CATSRDVPYEQYF. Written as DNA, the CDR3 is TGTGCCACCAGCAGAGACGTCCCCTACGAGCAGTACTTC.

This CDR3 reads CASSLRGGGTDTQYF. The DNA for the CDR3 is TGTGCCAGCAGCTTAAGGGGGGGAGGCACAGATACGCAGTATTTT. The chain employs TRBV7-3 and TRBJ2-3; 7 bases match TRBD2. This CDR3 is 15 amino acids long. With 1 base clipped from V and 1 base from J, the junction kept 2 bases outside the gene matches. The V gene's germline CDR1 is SGHTA and CDR2 FQGTGA.

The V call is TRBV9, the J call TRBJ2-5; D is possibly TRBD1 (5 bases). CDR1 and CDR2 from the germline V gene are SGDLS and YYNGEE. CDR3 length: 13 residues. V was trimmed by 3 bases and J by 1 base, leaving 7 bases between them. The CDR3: CASSETVQETQYF. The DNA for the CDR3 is TGTGCCAGCAGCGAGACAGTCCAAGAGACCCAGTACTTC.

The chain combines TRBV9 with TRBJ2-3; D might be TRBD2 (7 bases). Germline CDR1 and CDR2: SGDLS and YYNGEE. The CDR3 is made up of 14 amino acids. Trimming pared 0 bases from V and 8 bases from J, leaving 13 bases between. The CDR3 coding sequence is TGTGCCAGCAGCGTAGAGGGACTACAGGGTACGCAGTATTTT. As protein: CASSVEGLQGTQYF.

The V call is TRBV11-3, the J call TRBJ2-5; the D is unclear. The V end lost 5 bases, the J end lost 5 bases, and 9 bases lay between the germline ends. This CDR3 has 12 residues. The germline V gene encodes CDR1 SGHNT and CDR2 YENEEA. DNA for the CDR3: TGTGCCAGCAGCCCACAGTTGGAGACCCAGTACTTC. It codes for CASSPQLETQYF.